The 21 T cell receptor beta chains listed next were all sequenced from one sample in a study of beta chain features in type 1 diabetes. Findings and caveats of the study: Patients with Type 1 diabetes showed moderately but significantly shorter TCRB CDR3s in all four CD4+ subsets.

These receptors are not linked to any known antigen. Since all of the isolated RNA was reverse transcribed, expressed TCRB transcripts were what got sequenced. TCRdb's copy holds only in-frame clones and misses some; the assay was immunoSEQ multiplex PCR. The data hold some 110,000 clones, with roughly 15% observed a single time. Sequencing was carried out using central memory CD4+ T cells from blood. These receptor sequences come from a man under 40 with type 1 diabetes.

This clone has just a few counts. A much larger clone lies a single base off, so this may be a read error. V and J are TRBV4-1 and TRBJ1-1, with no clear D. There are 16 residues in the CDR3. Germline-derived CDR1 and CDR2 are MGHRA and YSYEKL. CDR3 nucleotide sequence: TGCTCCAGCAGCCAACCAACACGGAGAAGACAACCTGAAGCTTTCTTT. This encodes CSSSQPTRRRQPEAFF.

The gene calls are TRBV2 and TRBJ1-5; no clear D gene. The V gene's germline CDR1 is SNHLY and CDR2 FYNNEI. V was pared by 0 bases and J by 8 bases, with 14 bases between. This CDR3 is built from 15 residues. CDR3 DNA: TGTGCCAGCAGTGAAGCGCTCGGTTCCCGGAAGCCCCAGCATTTT. This sequence encodes CASSEALGSRKPQHF. The full variable domain, its missing parts supplied by reference TRBV2 and TRBJ1-5, is EPEVTQTPSHQVTQMGQEVILRCVPISNHLYFYWYRQILGQKVEFLVSFYNNEISEKSEIFDDQFSVERPDGSNFTLKIRSTKLEDSAMYFCASSEALGSRKPQHFGDGTRLSIL.

CDR3 protein: CSAGIGTGHSGANVLTF. CDR3 bases: TGCAGCGCCGGGATCGGGACAGGACACTCTGGGGCCAACGTCCTGACTTTC. V gene TRBV29-1 combines with J gene TRBJ2-6; 8 bases match TRBD1. The ends lost 7 bases at V and 0 bases at J; junction bases unmatched: 11. Looked up from germline, CDR1 is SQVTM and CDR2 is ANQGSEA. The CDR3 is made up of 17 amino acids.

The rearrangement uses TRBV18 and TRBJ1-1, with a tentative D call TRBD1 (5 bases). This CDR3 comprises 14 residues. Trimming pared 6 bases from V and 1 base from J, leaving 12 bases between. CDR1 is KGHSH and CDR2 is LQKENI in the germline V gene. CDR3 sequence: CASSQSTGNTEAFF. The CDR3 DNA is TGTGCCAGCTCCCAGAGTACAGGGAACACTGAAGCTTTCTTT.

The table lists this clone with a few counts. Written as DNA, the CDR3 is TGTGCCAGCAGCCATTCAGATCCAGGGTTCCATGGAAACACCATATATTTT. It specifies CASSHSDPGFHGNTIYF. V gene TRBV4-2 combines with J gene TRBJ1-3; possible D gene TRBD1, 5 bases. The ends were cut back, 3 bases at V and 3 bases at J, with 18 bases in the middle. This CDR3 is built from 17 residues. Germline loops: CDR1 LGHNA, CDR2 YNFKEQ.

This clone was counted a few times. The rearrangement joins TRBV30 to TRBJ1-5, with D unresolved. CDR1 and CDR2 (germline): GTSNPN, SVGIG (reference sequence). V lost 0 bases, J lost 2 bases, and 14 bases lay in between. CDR3 size: 16 residues. The CDR3 nucleotides are TGTGCCTGGAGTGTAGAGGCAGCTCGCGGCAATCAGCCCCAGCATTTT. Its translation: CAWSVEAARGNQPQHF. Supplemented by reference TRBV30 and TRBJ1-5, the full variable domain reads SQTIHQWPATLVQPVGSPLSLECTVEGTSNPNLYWYRQAAGRGLQLLFYSVGIGQISSEVPQNLSASRPQDRQFILSSKKLLLSDSGFYLCAWSVEAARGNQPQHFGDGTRLSIL.

This chain links TRBV14 with TRBJ1-4, with 9 bases matching TRBD1. The germline gives CDR1 SGHDN, CDR2 FVKESK. The CDR3 consists of 17 residues. V shed 2 bases, J shed 3 bases, and the junction held 7 bases outside the gene matches. As DNA, the CDR3 is TGTGCCAGCAGCCAACACAGGGGGCTATGGCCTAATGAAAAACTGTTTTTT. It translates to CASSQHRGLWPNEKLFF. The complete variable domain, with remaining parts taken from reference TRBV14 and TRBJ1-4, reads EAGVTQFPSHSVIEKGQTVTLRCDPISGHDNLYWYRRVMGKEIKFLLHFVKESKQDESGMPNNRFLAERTGGTYSTLKVQPAELEDSGVYFCASSQHRGLWPNEKLFFGSGTQLSVL.

The chain links TRBV7-2 to TRBJ2-3; D gene ambiguous. This CDR3 has 14 residues. Germline lookup yields CDR1 SGHTA and CDR2 FQGNSA. With 8 bases removed from V and 1 base from J, the gap between germline ends came to 13 bases. For the CDR3, the DNA is TGTGCCAGCCGTCCAGGTGCGCGCACAGATACGCAGTATTTT. It codes for CASRPGARTDTQYF.

The rearrangement links TRBV30 to TRBJ2-3; 9 bases match TRBD2. The trim removed 2 bases at V and 0 bases at J, leaving 6 bases unmatched. In germline, CDR1 is GTSNPN, CDR2 SVGIG (reference sequence). The CDR3 runs 16 residues. CDR3 in DNA: TGTGCCTGGAGTTACCAGCGGGGGGCGAGCACAGATACGCAGTATTTT. This codes for CAWSYQRGASTDTQYF.

This clone appeared many times. The genes are TRBV4-3 and TRBJ1-6; D may be TRBD1 (5 bases). The CDR3 sequence is 13 residues long. Germline CDR1 LGHNA, CDR2 YSLEER. The V end lost 4 bases, the J end lost 6 bases, and 7 bases lay between the germline ends. CDR3 coding DNA: TGCGCCAGCAGCCGAGACAGTAATTCACCCCTCCACTTT. Translation gives CASSRDSNSPLHF.

The sample holds a few counts of this clone. V usage is TRBV11-1 and J usage is TRBJ2-1, with TRBD2 as a possible D gene (5 bases). In germline, CDR1 is SGHAT, CDR2 FQDESV (reference sequence). The CDR3 extends over 16 amino acids. Trimming cost V 6 bases and J 5 bases, with 20 bases left between them. CDR3 DNA sequence: TGTGCCAGCAGGGGAGTCGACCCGGGTCAGAACAATGAGCAGTTCTTC. It translates to CASRGVDPGQNNEQFF.

This clone was detected a few times. CDR3 bases: TGTGCCAGCTCACCAATTGCAGGACTAAACACTGAAGCTTTCTTT. Translated, it gives CASSPIAGLNTEAFF. This chain connects TRBV18 to TRBJ1-1; D remains unclear. CDR1 is KGHSH and CDR2 is LQKENI in the germline V gene. This CDR3 spans 15 amino acids. Trimming took off 2 bases at V and 2 bases at J, with 12 bases between the two ends.

This clone was recorded a few times. The chain carries TRBV7-9 and TRBJ1-5; 10 nucleotides match TRBD1. The V and J ends lost 1 base and 2 bases, in that order; junction bases with no gene match: 2. Germline V gene lookup returns CDR1 SEHNR and CDR2 FQNEAQ (reference sequence). The CDR3 has 16 residues. The CDR3 DNA reads TGTGCCAGCAGCTTAGATGGGACAGGGGGCAATCAGCCCCAGCATTTT. Amino acid sequence: CASSLDGTGGNQPQHF.

The chain couples TRBV11-1 to TRBJ1-6, with 8 bases identical to TRBD1. CDR3 length: 14 amino acids. Germline loops: CDR1 SGHAT, CDR2 FQDESV (reference sequence). The J segment lost 8 bases and the V segment lost 3 bases, leaving 3 bases of the junction unmatched. This chain's CDR3 is CASSFQGADSPLHF. As DNA, the CDR3 is TGTGCCAGCAGCTTTCAGGGGGCTGATTCACCCCTCCACTTT.

There are a few counts of this clone. The genes are TRBV7-6 and TRBJ2-1; 10 bases are shared with TRBD1. CDR3 length equals 16 residues. Trimming cost V 2 bases and J 5 bases; bases outside gene matches: 6. Germline V lookup: CDR1 SGHVS, CDR2 FNYEAQ. The CDR3 region is CASSLRRTGGHNEQFF. The CDR3 nucleotides are TGTGCCAGCAGCTTAAGGCGGACAGGGGGACACAATGAGCAGTTCTTC.

This clone was counted a few times. Distinct nucleotide sequences in the sample also encode this CDR3. The chain joins TRBV7-2 to TRBJ2-7; 9 bases line up with TRBD1. J lost 1 base, V lost 5 bases, and 6 bases had no gene match. CDR3 length: 15 residues. Germline CDR1 is SGHTA and CDR2 is FQGNSA. The CDR3 spells CASSLTGTGSYEQYF. CDR3 DNA sequence: TGTGCCAGCAGCCTAACCGGGACAGGGTCCTACGAGCAGTACTTC.

This clone has ten or more counts. The J gene is TRBJ2-1, the V gene TRBV27; a possible D gene is TRBD1 (6 bases). Germline V CDR1 and CDR2: MNHEY, SMNVEV (reference sequence). The germline V and J ends were trimmed by 6 bases and 10 bases, with 16 bases remaining between them. The CDR3 spans 13 residues. The CDR3 loop reads CASRRTVLGEQFF. CDR3 bases: TGTGCCAGCAGGAGGACAGTTCTGGGGGAGCAGTTCTTC.

This clone was observed a handful of times. The rearrangement joins TRBV4-1 to TRBJ2-1; a possible D gene is TRBD1 (5 bases). Germline V lookup: CDR1 MGHRA, CDR2 YSYEKL. The CDR3 has 13 residues. Trimming left V 2 bases short and J 5 bases short, with 7 bases between. The CDR3 DNA is TGCGCCAGCAGCCAACCAGGGAACAATGAGCAGTTCTTC. Its translation: CASSQPGNNEQFF.

V usage is TRBV9 and J usage is TRBJ2-1; no clear D gene. This CDR3 has 14 amino acids. Germline CDR1 SGDLS, CDR2 YYNGEE. Trimming removed 1 base at V and 6 bases at J, with 11 bases between. The CDR3 protein is CASSVLPLANEQFF. The CDR3 nucleotides read TGTGCCAGCAGCGTACTTCCGCTCGCCAATGAGCAGTTCTTC.

This chain links TRBV30 with TRBJ1-4; D is unclear. Looked up from germline, CDR1 is GTSNPN and CDR2 is SVGIG (reference sequence). V lost 3 bases to trimming and J lost 1 base, with 18 bases between them. The length of the CDR3 is 17 residues. For the CDR3, the DNA is TGTGCCTGGAGCCCCGACACGCTCCGCGGAACTAATGAAAAACTGTTTTTT. Amino acid sequence: CAWSPDTLRGTNEKLFF. Supplemented by reference TRBV30 and TRBJ1-4, the full variable domain reads SQTIHQWPATLVQPVGSPLSLECTVEGTSNPNLYWYRQAAGRGLQLLFYSVGIGQISSEVPQNLSASRPQDRQFILSSKKLLLSDSGFYLCAWSPDTLRGTNEKLFFGSGTQLSVL.

In its sample, this clone was seen a few times. This sequence joins TRBV6-5 and TRBJ1-2; D gene unclear. The CDR3 consists of 16 residues. The V end lost 2 bases, the J end lost 5 bases, and 18 bases lay between the germline ends. CDR1 MNHEY and CDR2 SVGAGI come from the germline V gene. As DNA, the CDR3 is TGTGCCAGCAGTTACACGAGTAGAACAGCTCCTTATGGCTACACCTTC. Its protein product is CASSYTSRTAPYGYTF.